The source of this T cell receptor beta chain is a study of shared clonotypes between healthy human individuals. In the study's own analysis: Filtering differed because ImmunoSEQ produced junction-only sequences that carried no quality scores. Libraries were prepared by immunoSEQ multiplex PCR; TCRdb keeps only in-frame clonotypes and omits some of them. V and J calls and clone size are given by that table; D and trimming were obtained from the DNA. This table holds roughly 1,800,000 clones, approximately 94% found once. CD8 cells regarded as naive lacked CD45RO, were positively chosen for CCR7, and omitted terminally differentiated effector memory CD45RA+ cells. This clonotype was obtained from a man younger than 35 in good health. Material for sequencing was naive CD8+ T cells sorted from blood.

CDR3 region: CASSETSATYEQYF. The DNA of the CDR3 is TGCGCCAGCAGCGAGACTAGCGCCACCTACGAGCAGTACTTC. The chain joins TRBV5-1 to TRBJ2-7, with 8 bases that match TRBD2. Looked up from germline, CDR1 is SGHRS and CDR2 is YFSETQ. The CDR3 length is 14 residues. Unmatched junction bases numbered 5, after V lost 4 bases and J lost 2 bases.